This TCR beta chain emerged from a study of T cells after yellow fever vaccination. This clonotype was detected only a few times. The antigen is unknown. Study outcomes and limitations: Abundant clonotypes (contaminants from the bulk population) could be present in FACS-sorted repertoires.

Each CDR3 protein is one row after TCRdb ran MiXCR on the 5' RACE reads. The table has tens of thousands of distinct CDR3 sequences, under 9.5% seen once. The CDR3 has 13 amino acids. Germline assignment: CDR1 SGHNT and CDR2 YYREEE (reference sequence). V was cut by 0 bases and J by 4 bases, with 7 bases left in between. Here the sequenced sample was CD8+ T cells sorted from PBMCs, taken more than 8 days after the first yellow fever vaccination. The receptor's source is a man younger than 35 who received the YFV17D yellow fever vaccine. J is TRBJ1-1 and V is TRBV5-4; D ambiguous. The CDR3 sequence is CASSLDSGTEAFF. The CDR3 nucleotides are TGTGCCAGCAGCTTGGACAGCGGCACTGAAGCTTTCTTT.